Listed here are 3 T cell receptor beta chains from one sample, sequenced in a study of cytomegalovirus exposure and HLA in healthy donors. PCR employed 60 Vbeta and 13 Jbeta primers. Profiled with immunoSEQ multiplex PCR; TCRdb holds only in-frame clones, not every one. The sample holds hundreds of thousands of clones, about 80% seen once. Sample: PBMCs. These TCRs come from a woman aged 55-69 years in good health and CMV-seropositive.

The chain couples TRBV6-1 to TRBJ1-4, with D hard to call. The V end was cut by 2 bases, the J end by 4 bases, with 8 bases between. Germline loops: CDR1 MNHNS, CDR2 SASEGT. CDR3 length equals 14 residues. CDR3 sequence reads: CASSEIRVNEKLFF. The CDR3 DNA reads as TGTGCCAGCAGTGAAATACGGGTTAATGAAAAACTGTTTTTT.

The chain uses TRBV2 and TRBJ2-7, with TRBD1 identical over 7 bases. Germline V gene sequence: CDR1 SNHLY, CDR2 FYNNEI. The CDR3 covers 14 residues. Trimming at V came to 6 bases and at J to 5 bases, leaving 10 bases not matched to a gene. The DNA for the CDR3 is TGTGCCAGCAGCCCGAGGGGGCGTGTACACGAGCAGTACTTC. Its translation is CASSPRGRVHEQYF.

This sequence joins TRBV7-9 and TRBJ2-7; D might be TRBD1 (5 bases). Germline loops: CDR1 SEHNR, CDR2 FQNEAQ (reference sequence). The CDR3 runs to 15 residues. V gave up 1 base and J gave up 4 bases, with 14 bases separating them. Written as DNA, the CDR3 is TGTGCCAGCAGCTTAGGGGGCGGCGGATATTACGAGCAGTACTTC. Its translation: CASSLGGGGYYEQYF.